The 22 T cell receptor beta chains presented below share a single source sample, sequenced in a study of beta chain features in type 1 diabetes. The entirety of the isolated RNA underwent reverse transcription, so expressed TCRB transcripts were sequenced. Assay: immunoSEQ multiplex PCR; the TCRdb copy retains only in-frame clones and omits some. The table has under 450,000 clones, approximately 15% seen once. The source material was naive CD4+ T cells from blood. All receptors come from a man aged 25-45 years in good health.

This clone was picked up a small number of times. This chain's CDR3 is CSVEGLPPYNEQFF. CDR3 bases: TGCAGCGTTGAAGGTCTGCCCCCTTACAATGAGCAGTTCTTC. The V and J genes are TRBV29-1 and TRBJ2-1; no definite D call. V was pared by 1 base and J by 4 bases, with 11 bases between. Germline CDR1 reads SQVTM; CDR2 reads ANQGSEA. CDR3 size: 14 residues.

Details on this clone: This specimen includes other DNA sequences encoding the same CDR3. The rearrangement uses TRBV4-3 and TRBJ2-3, with D perhaps matching TRBD2 (5 bases). Trimming took off 0 bases at V and 7 bases at J, with 17 bases between the two ends. The V gene's germline CDR1 is LGHNA and CDR2 YSLEER. CDR3 length: 16 amino acids. The CDR3 DNA is TGCGCCAGCAGCCAAGAATGGCCTGGAGCCGGGAATACGCAGTATTTT. Protein: CASSQEWPGAGNTQYF.

The chain carries TRBV6-1 and TRBJ2-3, with 7 bases identical to TRBD1. This CDR3 is built from 14 residues. CDR1 is MNHNS and CDR2 is SASEGT in the germline V gene. V trimming: 4 bases; J trimming: 3 bases; junction bases outside the gene matches: 4. CDR3 in amino acids: CASSVTTGTDTQYF. CDR3 DNA: TGTGCCAGCAGTGTCACGACAGGGACAGATACGCAGTATTTT.

The gene calls are TRBV5-4 and TRBJ2-3; possibly TRBD1 for D (5 bases). V was cut by 3 bases and J by 4 bases, with 9 bases left in between. From germline, CDR1 is SGHNT and CDR2 YYREEE (reference sequence). The CDR3 covers 13 residues. The CDR3 region is CASSSKGADTQYF. The CDR3, as DNA: TGTGCCAGCAGCTCAAAAGGGGCAGATACGCAGTATTTT.

This clone came up a few times. This chain connects TRBV7-2 to TRBJ2-1; D possibly corresponds to TRBD1 (5 bases). V dropped 5 bases and J dropped 8 bases, with 13 bases sitting between them. The germline V gene has CDR1 SGHTA and CDR2 FQGNSA. The length of the CDR3 is 13 residues. In DNA form, the CDR3 reads TGTGCCAGCAGCCTGGCAGGGAACTATGAGCAGTTCTTC. Its translation is CASSLAGNYEQFF. Looking up the rest from reference TRBV7-2 and TRBJ2-1 gives the full variable domain: GAGVSQSPSNKVTEKGKDVELRCDPISGHTALYWYRQSLGQGLEFLIYFQGNSAPDKSGLPSDRFSAERTGGSVSTLTIQRTQQEDSAVYLCASSLAGNYEQFFGPGTRLTVL.

This clone was picked up a small number of times. This chain joins TRBV30 and TRBJ1-2; D call uncertain. Germline lookup yields CDR1 GTSNPN and CDR2 SVGIG (reference sequence). The V end was cut by 2 bases, the J end by 8 bases, with 15 bases between. The CDR3 length is 13 residues. In DNA form, the CDR3 reads TGTGCCTGGAGTCCCTTTTCCCCGGGGGGCTACACCTTC. This translates into CAWSPFSPGGYTF.

This clone was detected a few times. The CDR3 nucleotides are TGTGCCAGCAGCCCCGGGACAGGTTACAATGAGCAGTTCTTC. This encodes CASSPGTGYNEQFF. This chain joins TRBV9 and TRBJ2-1; 8 bases agree with TRBD1. CDR1 SGDLS and CDR2 YYNGEE come from the germline V gene. V trimming: 4 bases; J trimming: 4 bases; junction bases outside the gene matches: 4. The CDR3 loop spans 14 amino acids. The full variable domain, with the rest looked up from reference TRBV9 and TRBJ2-1, is DSGVTQTPKHLITATGQRVTLRCSPRSGDLSVYWYQQSLDQGLQFLIQYYNGEERAKGNILERFSAQQFPDLHSELNLSSLELGDSALYFCASSPGTGYNEQFFGPGTRLTVL.

In the case of this clone: The same CDR3 can be traced to other DNA sequences in this sample. The chain employs TRBV30 and TRBJ1-1; D might be TRBD1 (6 bases). The CDR3 runs 13 residues. Per germline, CDR1 GTSNPN and CDR2 SVGIG (reference sequence). The V and J ends lost 0 bases and 1 base respectively, with 6 bases between them. CDR3 sequence: CAWSVQGNTEAFF. The CDR3 bases are TGTGCCTGGAGTGTACAGGGGAACACTGAAGCTTTCTTT.

The sample holds a few counts of this clone. This rearrangement joins TRBV7-2 to TRBJ2-3, with 8 nucleotides matching TRBD1. The CDR3 sequence is 15 residues long. Germline loops: CDR1 SGHTA, CDR2 FQGNSA. V lost 6 bases and J lost 4; bases outside the gene matches: 9. The CDR3 region is CASRRFSGGPDTQYF. The CDR3 DNA reads TGTGCCAGCAGAAGGTTTTCAGGGGGCCCAGATACGCAGTATTTT.

The rearrangement links TRBV27 to TRBJ2-3; 7 nucleotides match TRBD1. The CDR3 totals 13 residues. CDR1 and CDR2 from the germline V gene are MNHEY and SMNVEV (reference sequence). V lost 5 bases to trimming and J lost 3 bases; unmatched junction nucleotides: 2. CDR3 bases: TGTGCCAGCAGTATACAGGGGACAGATACGCAGTATTTT. Its protein is CASSIQGTDTQYF.

A few counts support this clone. The chain recombines TRBV6-5 with TRBJ2-7; 7 bases are shared with TRBD1. Losses at the gene ends were 7 bases for V and 3 bases for J; bases not matched to a gene: 6. This CDR3 has 13 amino acids. CDR1 and CDR2 from the germline V gene are MNHEY and SVGAGI. The CDR3 protein is CASTRGKNYEQYF. CDR3 in DNA: TGTGCCAGCACCAGGGGGAAAAACTACGAGCAGTACTTC.

On this clone: A much larger clone differs by one base, so this may be a read error. The chain has TRBV4-3 and TRBJ2-7; TRBD1 agrees at 8 bases. Germline CDR1 LGHNA, CDR2 YSLEER. CDR3 length: 15 amino acids. CDR3 in DNA: TGCGCCAGCAGCCGAGGACAGGGAAACTCCTACGAGCAGCACTTC. As protein: CASSRGQGNSYEQHF.

The CDR3 DNA sequence: TGTGCCAGCAGCCCCCGCGCTGGCTGGGGCAATGAGCAGTTCTTC. Amino acid sequence: CASSPRAGWGNEQFF. This chain connects TRBV14 to TRBJ2-1; no clear D gene. V was clipped by 4 bases and J by 6 bases, with 16 bases between them. Germline CDR1 and CDR2: SGHDN and FVKESK. The CDR3 contains 15 residues. Drawing the rest from reference TRBV14 and TRBJ2-1, the complete variable domain is EAGVTQFPSHSVIEKGQTVTLRCDPISGHDNLYWYRRVMGKEIKFLLHFVKESKQDESGMPNNRFLAERTGGTYSTLKVQPAELEDSGVYFCASSPRAGWGNEQFFGPGTRLTVL.

The sample holds a few counts of this clone. The chain carries TRBV9 and TRBJ2-3; possibly TRBD2 for D (6 bases). Germline V gene lookup returns CDR1 SGDLS and CDR2 YYNGEE. This CDR3 is built from 13 residues. V was shortened by 3 bases and J by 3 bases, with 8 bases between the two germline ends. The CDR3 is CASSGTTTDTQYF. The CDR3 DNA sequence: TGTGCCAGCAGCGGGACTACGACAGATACGCAGTATTTT.

The gene calls are TRBV4-2 and TRBJ2-1, with 14 nucleotides matching TRBD2. This CDR3 comprises 16 residues. Germline V lookup: CDR1 LGHNA, CDR2 YNFKEQ. J gave up 8 bases and V 4 bases, and 7 bases lay outside the gene matches. In DNA, the CDR3 is TGTGCCAGCAGCCGGAGGACTAGCGGGAGGTTTTATGAGCAGTTCTTC. It is translated as CASSRRTSGRFYEQFF.

This clone has only a few counts. The genes are TRBV14 and TRBJ2-1; D is possibly TRBD2 (5 bases). Germline V gene sequence: CDR1 SGHDN, CDR2 FVKESK. This CDR3 spans 13 amino acids. Trimming shortened V by 6 bases and J by 10 bases, and 16 bases separated the two germline ends. The DNA for the CDR3 is TGTGCCAGCAGGGCCTCGGCGGGTGGGGAGCAGTTCTTC. The encoded protein is CASRASAGGEQFF.

The V gene is TRBV7-8, the J gene TRBJ2-4, with a possible D match to TRBD1 (5 bases). The V and J ends lost 1 base and 0 bases respectively, with 10 bases between them. The V gene's germline CDR1 is SGHVS and CDR2 FQNEAQ. The CDR3 loop spans 16 amino acids. This CDR3 is CASSLGRVLAKNIQYF. CDR3 DNA: TGTGCCAGCAGCTTAGGCAGGGTACTAGCCAAAAACATTCAGTACTTC.

The rearrangement joins TRBV5-4 to TRBJ1-1; 10 nucleotides match TRBD1. This CDR3 has 16 residues. CDR1 and CDR2 from the germline V gene are SGHNT and YYREEE (reference sequence). V shed 4 bases and J 5 bases; nucleotides not matched to a gene: 11. Written as DNA, the CDR3 is TGTGCCAGCAGCCCACCCCTGACAGGGGGCGTAACTGAAGCTTTCTTT. This translates into CASSPPLTGGVTEAFF. The full variable domain, with the rest looked up from reference TRBV5-4 and TRBJ1-1, is ETGVTQSPTHLIKTRGQQVTLRCSSQSGHNTVSWYQQALGQGPQFIFQYYREEENGRGNFPPRFSGLQFPNYSSELNVNALELDDSALYLCASSPPLTGGVTEAFFGQGTRLTVV.

The V gene is TRBV30, the J gene TRBJ2-1; D is ambiguous. CDR1 and CDR2 from the germline V gene are GTSNPN and SVGIG (reference sequence). CDR3 length: 14 residues. The V and J ends lost 0 bases and 3 bases respectively, with 9 bases between them. The CDR3 sequence is CAWSVDAFYNEQFF. The CDR3 DNA follows: TGTGCCTGGAGTGTAGATGCTTTCTACAATGAGCAGTTCTTC.

The chain has TRBV25-1 and TRBJ1-2; 7 positions agree with TRBD1. J lost 2 bases, V lost 6 bases, and 9 bases had no gene match. CDR1 and CDR2 (germline): MGHDK, SYGVNS. This CDR3 spans 15 amino acids. CDR3 loop: CASRGTAELNYGYTF. CDR3 coding DNA: TGTGCCAGCAGGGGGACAGCTGAGCTGAACTATGGCTACACCTTC.

This chain joins TRBV28 and TRBJ1-5, with D uncertain. Trimming left V 5 bases short and J 4 bases short, with 9 bases between. The CDR3 is 13 amino acids. Germline V gene sequence: CDR1 MDHEN, CDR2 SYDVKM. CDR3 sequence (DNA): TGTGCCAGCAGTCTACTAGCTAATCAGCCCCAGCATTTT. It is translated as CASSLLANQPQHF.

The chain joins TRBV13 to TRBJ2-1; D possibly corresponds to TRBD2 (5 bases). Per the germline V gene, CDR1 is PRHDT and CDR2 is FYEKMQ (reference sequence). V was pared by 2 bases and J by 1 base, with 9 bases between. The CDR3 consists of 15 residues. CDR3 nucleotide sequence: TGTGCCAGCAGCTTAAGCGGATCTTCCTACAATGAGCAGTTCTTC. Translating it yields CASSLSGSSYNEQFF.